This T cell receptor beta chain derives from a study of CD8+ T cells in alopecia areata. About the study: A 6-month off-drug phase came after tofacitinib, which had lasted 6 to 18 months. Notes on the study in general: Scalp samples also yield sequences of resident alphabeta T cells from normal skin.

RNA was isolated and reverse transcribed to cDNA, the sequencing template. Profiling relied on immunoSEQ multiplex PCR, and the TCRdb table lists in-frame clones only, not all of them. The table includes under 300,000 clones, 65% to 70% detected once. T lymphocytes (CD4+ and CD8+) were sorted from PBMCs. The ends were cut back, 3 bases at V and 0 bases at J, with 7 bases in the middle. The CDR3 has 14 residues. CDR1 is MNHEY, CDR2 SMNVEV, per germline (reference sequence). In the case of this clone: What it binds is unknown.

This clonotype was obtained from a human donor with alopecia areata. The sequences come from CD4+ T cells sorted from blood, collected at week 0. The J gene is TRBJ2-3, the V gene TRBV27; D is undetermined. The CDR3 bases are TGTGCCAGCAGTTTCCCCAGTAGCACAGATACGCAGTATTTT. Its protein product is CASSFPSSTDTQYF.